Presented here are 24 T cell receptor beta chains from one specimen sequenced in a study of vaccination and CD4 T cells after COVID-19. With the Oncomine TCR Beta short-read assay, DNA from cultured CD4+ T cells was sequenced. Using its own MiXCR run on the PCR reads, TCRdb lists one record per CDR3 protein. Of roughly 20,000 distinct CDR3 sequences in the sample, around two fifths were seen once. Treatment of the sample: approximately 9-day PBMC culture with coronavirus spike peptide pools or control peptides (ViraFEST assay). No cognate antigen is known for these TCRs. Material: CD4+ T cells from blood, cultured in vitro, obtained before SARS-CoV-2 vaccination. All receptors come from a human donor who had recovered from COVID-19.

A few counts support this clonotype. This sequence joins TRBV18 and TRBJ2-5, with D unresolved. This CDR3 spans 13 amino acids. V dropped 3 bases and J dropped 5 bases, with 10 bases sitting between them. CDR1 and CDR2 (germline): KGHSH, LQKENI. The CDR3 region has the DNA TGTGCCAGCTCACCCCCAGCCAGGGAGACCCAGTACTTC. Residues: CASSPPARETQYF.

This clonotype was observed a few times. V and J are TRBV28 and TRBJ1-2, with D possibly matching TRBD1 (5 bases). There are 14 residues in the CDR3. V gave up 7 bases and J gave up 8 bases, with 20 bases separating them. Germline assignment: CDR1 MDHEN and CDR2 SYDVKM. CDR3 nucleotide sequence: TGTGCCAGCACATTGACGGGGGACTCCTCGGGCTACACCTTC. Translating gives CASTLTGDSSGYTF.

The CDR3 nucleotides are TGTGCCAGCAGCTTCGACAGGGCAACTGAAGCTTTCTTT. It specifies CASSFDRATEAFF. The chain is built from TRBV5-8 and TRBJ1-1; 7 positions match TRBD1. The CDR3 extends over 13 amino acids. Germline loops: CDR1 SGHTS, CDR2 YDEGEE. The junction had 3 bases not matched to a gene; V was cut back by 2 bases and J by 5 bases.

The chain couples TRBV11-3 to TRBJ1-6; the match to TRBD1 covers 9 bases. V dropped 2 bases and J dropped 5; count of bases not matched to a gene: 1. CDR3 size: 15 residues. The germline gives CDR1 SGHNT, CDR2 YENEEA. CDR3 bases: TGTGCCAGCAGCTTACGGACAGGGGATAATTCACCCCTCCACTTT. It translates to CASSLRTGDNSPLHF.

The chain has TRBV6-2 or TRBV6-3 and TRBJ1-2; D uncertain. There are 13 residues in the CDR3. V dropped 3 bases and J dropped 5 bases, with 10 bases sitting between them. Germline V gives CDR1 MNHEY, CDR2 SVGEGT. DNA of the CDR3: TGTGCCAGCAGTTATTCCCAGGATTATGGCTACACCTTC. It specifies CASSYSQDYGYTF.

Only a few counts were recorded for this clonotype. The chain carries TRBV12-3 or TRBV12-4 and TRBJ1-2; the D gene is possibly TRBD1 (5 bases). This CDR3 is built from 14 residues. The V end was cut by 5 bases, the J end by 4 bases, with 14 bases between. The CDR3 spells CASSPPGALYGYTF. DNA for the CDR3: TGTGCCAGCAGTCCCCCCGGGGCCCTCTATGGCTACACCTTC.

V gene TRBV28 combines with J gene TRBJ1-5; maybe TRBD1 (6 bases). This CDR3 is 14 amino acids long. V shed 3 bases and J shed 7 bases, with 13 bases lying between them. The germline V gene encodes CDR1 MDHEN and CDR2 SYDVKM. CDR3 sequence: CASSFAGEGQPQHF. CDR3 coding DNA: TGTGCCAGCAGTTTTGCAGGGGAAGGACAGCCCCAGCATTTT.

This rearrangement joins TRBV30 to TRBJ1-6, with TRBD1 as a possible D gene (6 bases). Germline V gene sequence: CDR1 GTSNPN, CDR2 SVGIG (reference sequence). V lost 2 bases, J lost 6 bases, and 11 bases lay in between. The CDR3 has 14 amino acids. The CDR3 nucleotides are TGTGCCTGGAGTATTGGGGGCTCTAATTCACCCCTCCACTTT. Translation gives CAWSIGGSNSPLHF.

This clonotype was seen more than once but under ten times. V usage is TRBV15 and J usage is TRBJ2-3, with a tentative D call TRBD1 (6 bases). Germline V gene lookup returns CDR1 LNHNV and CDR2 YYDKDF (reference sequence). The CDR3 spans 16 residues. V was trimmed by 3 bases and J by 1 base, leaving 14 bases between them. The CDR3 region is CATSRDRDTRTDTQYF. The CDR3 DNA reads as TGTGCCACCAGCAGGGACCGGGACACACGCACAGATACGCAGTATTTT.

The sample holds a few counts of this clonotype. The gene calls are TRBV11-3 and TRBJ2-2, with 8 bases matching TRBD2. The CDR3 is 16 amino acids. V shed 5 bases, J shed 2 bases, and the junction held 7 bases outside the gene matches. The germline V gene encodes CDR1 SGHNT and CDR2 YENEEA. The CDR3 DNA reads TGTGCCAGCAGCCCCGGGACTAGGATTAACACCGGGGAGCTGTTTTTT. As protein: CASSPGTRINTGELFF.

The rearrangement joins TRBV20-1 to TRBJ2-5, with D possibly being TRBD2 (5 bases). Germline-derived CDR1 and CDR2 are DFQATT and SNEGSKA (reference sequence). The CDR3 sequence is 14 residues long. Trimming removed 0 bases at V and 1 base at J, with 9 bases between. CDR3 loop: CSARDRGVQETQYF. In DNA, the CDR3 is TGCAGTGCTAGAGATCGGGGAGTCCAAGAGACCCAGTACTTC.

The chain uses TRBV19 and TRBJ2-1; TRBD2 matches at 8 bases. CDR1 is LNHDA, CDR2 SQIVND, per germline (reference sequence). The length of the CDR3 is 14 residues. V lost 6 bases, J lost 7 bases, and 8 bases stayed unmatched. CDR3 DNA: TGTGCCAGTAGACGGGAGGGCCGTTTGAATGAGCAGTTCTTC. Translation gives CASRREGRLNEQFF.

V usage is TRBV27 and J usage is TRBJ1-1, with no clear D. CDR1 MNHEY and CDR2 SMNVEV come from the germline V gene (reference sequence). The CDR3 length is 16 residues. The V and J ends lost 0 bases and 5 bases respectively, with 16 bases between them. CDR3 protein: CASSLSAARPVTEAFF. CDR3 bases: TGTGCCAGCAGTTTATCCGCCGCCCGTCCTGTGACTGAAGCTTTCTTT.

This chain connects TRBV2 to TRBJ2-3; 7 nucleotides agree with TRBD2. Losses at the gene ends were 4 bases for V and 1 base for J; bases not matched to a gene: 5. The germline CDR1 and CDR2 sequences are SNHLY and FYNNEI. This CDR3 is 15 amino acids long. CDR3 in DNA: TGTGCCAGCAGTGGTCTAACTAGCGGCACAGATACGCAGTATTTT. This translates into CASSGLTSGTDTQYF.

The chain links TRBV2 to TRBJ1-1; 8 nucleotides match TRBD1. Unmatched junction bases numbered 6, after V lost 9 bases and J lost 6 bases. Germline values: CDR1 SNHLY, CDR2 FYNNEI. The CDR3 has 12 amino acids. The CDR3 coding sequence is TGTGCCAGGACCAGGGGGCGGGCTGAAGCTTTCTTT. Its translation: CARTRGRAEAFF.

The sample holds a few counts of this clonotype. The J gene is TRBJ2-2, the V gene TRBV6-1, with 7 bases fitting TRBD1. The CDR3 is made up of 15 amino acids. Germline V gene sequence: CDR1 MNHNS, CDR2 SASEGT. The trim removed 8 bases at V and 3 bases at J, leaving 9 bases unmatched. The CDR3 sequence: CASHTGERDTGELFF. In DNA form, the CDR3 reads TGTGCCAGCCATACAGGGGAAAGAGACACCGGGGAGCTGTTTTTT.

This clonotype was counted a single time. The chain links TRBV19 to TRBJ1-4, with a possible D match to TRBD1 (5 bases). Germline CDR1 is LNHDA and CDR2 is SQIVND (reference sequence). Trimming removed 8 bases at V and 5 bases at J, with 12 bases between. This CDR3 is 13 amino acids long. CDR3 sequence: CASREGRNEKLFF. CDR3 bases: TGTGCCAGTCGTGAGGGACGGAATGAAAAACTGTTTTTT.

J is TRBJ1-2 and V is TRBV12-3 or TRBV12-4; the D is unclear. This CDR3 has 12 residues. The V and J ends lost 6 bases and 7 bases respectively, with 12 bases between them. DNA of the CDR3: TGTGCCAGCAGGACTTGGGAGTCTGGCTACACCTTC. Protein: CASRTWESGYTF.

The chain uses TRBV21-1 and TRBJ1-2; no DNA check was done on the table's D call, TRBD1. TRBV21-1 is reported as a pseudogene. The CDR3 runs 15 residues. The CDR3 coding sequence is TGTGCCAGCAGCAACCTTTGGGGGGAAACCTATGGCTACACCTTC. Translating it yields CASSNLWGETYGYTF.

This chain uses TRBV24-1 with TRBJ2-2, with 16 nucleotides matching TRBD2. In germline, CDR1 is KGHDR, CDR2 SFDVKD. V dropped 3 bases and J dropped 4; count of bases not matched to a gene: 4. The CDR3 is 18 residues long. The CDR3 DNA sequence: TGTGCCACCAGTGATGGGACTAGCGGGGGGGGAGGCACCGGGGAGCTGTTTTTT. It yields the protein CATSDGTSGGGGTGELFF.

This chain links TRBV6-2 or TRBV6-3 with TRBJ2-7; 8 bases are a match to TRBD1. This CDR3 has 13 amino acids. Germline CDR1 and CDR2: MNHEY and SVGEGT. V gave up 7 bases and J gave up 6 bases; unmatched junction bases: 8. The CDR3 nucleotides are TGTGCCAGCAACCAGGGGGCTGGTCTCGAGCAGTACTTC. It is translated as CASNQGAGLEQYF.

The chain links TRBV6-1 to TRBJ1-1; weak D call: TRBD1 (6 bases). Trimming took off 5 bases at V and 1 base at J, with 11 bases between the two ends. The CDR3 totals 14 residues. Looked up from germline, CDR1 is MNHNS and CDR2 is SASEGT. The CDR3 DNA reads TGTGCCAGCAGTCGAGGACAGCCGAACACTGAAGCTTTCTTT. As protein: CASSRGQPNTEAFF.

The chain links TRBV20-1 to TRBJ2-3, with TRBD1 identical over 8 bases. This CDR3 is 16 amino acids long. The germline V gene encodes CDR1 DFQATT and CDR2 SNEGSKA (reference sequence). Trimming took 6 bases from V and 3 from J; bases not matched to a gene: 14. The CDR3 is CSAPGMGRGHTDTQYF. In DNA, the CDR3 is TGCAGTGCCCCGGGGATGGGCAGGGGGCATACAGATACGCAGTATTTT.

This clonotype turned up a few times. The rearrangement uses TRBV6-9 and TRBJ1-2; 7 bases line up with TRBD1. The CDR3 totals 18 residues. CDR1 and CDR2 (germline): MNHGY, SVAAGI. Trimming cost V 10 bases and J 2 bases; bases outside gene matches: 22. The CDR3 loop is CATIHLQETGLTNYGYTF. The CDR3 DNA is TGTGCCACCATCCACCTACAGGAGACAGGGTTGACGAACTATGGCTACACCTTC.